The clone carrying this TCR beta chain was seen many times. What it binds is unknown. The data were obtained in a study of CD8 T cells in ankylosing spondylitis. Study findings and constraints: Reportedly, significant enrichment of disease-linked clones occurred in matched ankylosing spondylitis synovial fluid.

Quantitative 5'-RACE with molecular barcodes was used to make the TCR beta libraries. TCRdb redid the calling of the 5' RACE reads with MiXCR, one entry per CDR3 protein. The profile covers under 85,000 distinct CDR3 sequences, with about 5.7% appearing a single time and 2.2% taken by the ten largest. The CDR3 has 15 residues. Germline V gene lookup returns CDR1 MNHNS and CDR2 SASEGT. The V end was cut by 6 bases, the J end by 2 bases, with 16 bases between. The chain couples TRBV6-1 to TRBJ2-5, with a tentative D call TRBD2 (6 bases). The sequenced sample was blood, either unsorted or a sorted T cell fraction (not recorded which). The TCR comes from a male donor with ankylosing spondylitis or in good health (not recorded which). The CDR3 coding sequence is TGTGCCAGCAGGGGGTTGGGAGGAATTCAAGAGACCCAGTACTTC. Residues: CASRGLGGIQETQYF.